This entry is about one T cell receptor (beta chain). No antigen is known for it. Losses at the gene ends were 4 bases for V and 6 bases for J; bases not matched to a gene: 7. This CDR3 has 14 amino acids. The germline V gene encodes CDR1 SGHNT and CDR2 YYREEE (reference sequence). The data originate from a study of shared clonotypes between healthy human individuals. Findings and caveats of the study: Of the naive CD4 clonotypes, around 5% were shared across a handful of donors. Sampling covered nothing but blood. Tissue TCR repertoires likely differ from those found in blood.

As originally analysed: Sequence data from immunoSEQ were junction-only and lacked quality scores; consequently, filtering differed. TCRdb's table, derived via immunoSEQ multiplex PCR, lists solely in-frame clones and lacks some. Clonal size and the V and J genes are those of that table, whereas D and trimming came from the DNA. The data hold roughly 1,800,000 clones, with 85% to 95% observed a single time. The naive CD8 population came from CD45RO-negative cells selected for CCR7, without terminally differentiated effector memory CD45RA+ cells. The donor population consisted of healthy HIV-negative adults with no recent acute infections or vaccinations.

The source of this sequence is a man in his late teens or twenties in good health. The sample taken for sequencing was naive CD8+ T cells sorted from blood. This sequence joins TRBV5-4 and TRBJ2-7; 10 bases map to TRBD1. CDR3 amino acids: CASSPGTGDAEQYF. The CDR3 nucleotides are TGTGCCAGCAGCCCAGGGACAGGGGATGCCGAGCAGTACTTC.